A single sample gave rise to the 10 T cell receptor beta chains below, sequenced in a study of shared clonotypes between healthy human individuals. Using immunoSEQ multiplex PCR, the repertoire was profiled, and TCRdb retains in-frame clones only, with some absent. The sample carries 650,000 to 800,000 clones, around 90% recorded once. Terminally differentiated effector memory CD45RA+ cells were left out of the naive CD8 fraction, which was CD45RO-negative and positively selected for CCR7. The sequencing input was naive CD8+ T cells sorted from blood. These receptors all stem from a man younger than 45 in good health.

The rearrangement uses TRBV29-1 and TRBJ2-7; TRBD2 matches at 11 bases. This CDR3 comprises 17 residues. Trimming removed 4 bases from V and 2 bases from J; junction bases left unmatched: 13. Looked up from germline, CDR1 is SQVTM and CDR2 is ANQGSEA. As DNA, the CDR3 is TGCAGCGTTGTTCCTCTGGCAACTAGCGGGAGTCCCTACGAGCAGTACTTC. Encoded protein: CSVVPLATSGSPYEQYF.

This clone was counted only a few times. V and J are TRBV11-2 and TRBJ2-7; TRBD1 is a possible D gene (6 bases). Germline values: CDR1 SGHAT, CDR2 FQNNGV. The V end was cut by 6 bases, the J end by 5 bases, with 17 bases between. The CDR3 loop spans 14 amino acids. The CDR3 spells CASRGFVSGDEQYF. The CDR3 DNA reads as TGTGCCAGCAGGGGGTTTGTCTCAGGGGACGAGCAGTACTTC.

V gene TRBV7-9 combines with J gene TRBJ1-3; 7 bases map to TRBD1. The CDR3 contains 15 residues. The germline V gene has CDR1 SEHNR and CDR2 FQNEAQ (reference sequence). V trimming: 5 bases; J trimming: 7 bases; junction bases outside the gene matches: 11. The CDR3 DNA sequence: TGTGCCAGCAGCCCTACTACAGGGGACTGGAACACCATATATTTT. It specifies CASSPTTGDWNTIYF.

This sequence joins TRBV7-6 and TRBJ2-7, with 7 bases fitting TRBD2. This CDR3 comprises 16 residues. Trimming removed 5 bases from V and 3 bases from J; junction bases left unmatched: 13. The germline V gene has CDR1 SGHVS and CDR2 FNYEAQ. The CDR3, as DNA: TGTGCCAGCAGCCCATACCTAGCGGCGGTTGACTACGAGCAGTACTTC. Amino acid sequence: CASSPYLAAVDYEQYF.

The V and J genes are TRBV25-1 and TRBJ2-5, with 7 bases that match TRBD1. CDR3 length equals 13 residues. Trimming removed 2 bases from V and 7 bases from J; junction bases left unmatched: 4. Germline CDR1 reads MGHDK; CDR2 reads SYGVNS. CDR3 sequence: CASSEHHRGTQYF. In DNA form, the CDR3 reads TGTGCCAGCAGTGAACACCACAGGGGGACCCAGTACTTC.

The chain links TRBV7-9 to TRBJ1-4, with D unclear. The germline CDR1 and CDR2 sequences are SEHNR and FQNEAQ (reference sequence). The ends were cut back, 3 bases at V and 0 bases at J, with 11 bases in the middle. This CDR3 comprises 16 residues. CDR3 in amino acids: CASSLSQRATNEKLFF. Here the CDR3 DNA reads TGTGCCAGCAGCTTGTCACAACGGGCAACTAATGAAAAACTGTTTTTT.

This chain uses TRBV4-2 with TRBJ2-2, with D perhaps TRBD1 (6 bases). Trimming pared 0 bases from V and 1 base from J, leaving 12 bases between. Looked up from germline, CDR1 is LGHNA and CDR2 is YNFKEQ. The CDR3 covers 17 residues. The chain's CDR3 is CASSQDFGTMNTGELFF. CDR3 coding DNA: TGTGCCAGCAGCCAAGATTTCGGGACAATGAACACCGGGGAGCTGTTTTTT.

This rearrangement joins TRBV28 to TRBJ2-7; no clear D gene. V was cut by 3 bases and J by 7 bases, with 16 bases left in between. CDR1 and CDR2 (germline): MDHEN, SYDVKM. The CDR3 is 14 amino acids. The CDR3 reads CASSLDADFSEQYF. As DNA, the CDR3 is TGTGCCAGCAGTTTGGACGCAGACTTTTCGGAGCAGTACTTC.

CDR3 amino acids: CASSVGLAGDLSEQYF. CDR3 nucleotide sequence: TGTGCCAGCAGCGTTGGACTAGCGGGAGATCTCTCCGAGCAGTACTTC. This rearrangement joins TRBV9 to TRBJ2-7; 13 bases fit TRBD2. The CDR3 has 16 amino acids. The J segment lost 6 bases and the V segment lost 2 bases, leaving 8 bases of the junction unmatched. Germline values: CDR1 SGDLS, CDR2 YYNGEE.

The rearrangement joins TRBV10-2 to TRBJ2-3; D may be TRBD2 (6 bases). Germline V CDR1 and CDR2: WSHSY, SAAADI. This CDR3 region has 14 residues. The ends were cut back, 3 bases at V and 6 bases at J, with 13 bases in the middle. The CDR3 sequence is CASSDAGTLDTQYF. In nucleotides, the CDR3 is TGCGCCAGCAGTGACGCCGGGACTCTCGATACGCAGTATTTT.